This T cell receptor (beta chain) is drawn from a study of tumor-infiltrating lymphocytes in localized non-small cell lung cancer. For the study at large: Resected tumor was paired with non-adjacent uninvolved lung from the same patient. The study's findings and limits: Each assay used a separate piece of the same tissue. T-cell fraction did not differ between immunotypes IM1 and IM2.

About this clone itself: The antigen remains unidentified. At one end the junction does not follow the germline gene, possibly because of a read error.

Profiling relied on immunoSEQ multiplex PCR, and the TCRdb table lists in-frame clones only, not all of them. Here the sample spans 7,500 to 9,500 clones, roughly four fifths being singletons. CDR1 and CDR2 (germline): MNHNY, SVGAGI (reference sequence). This CDR3 region has 16 residues. This clonotype was obtained from a human donor with non-small cell lung cancer. V and J are TRBV6-6 and TRBJ2-2; perhaps TRBD1 as D (6 bases). The specimen sequenced was uninvolved lung tissue not adjacent to the tumor. The CDR3 sequence: CASSLSDRKGHRGAVF. The CDR3 nucleotides are TGTGCCAGCAGTCTCTCCGACAGGAAGGGCCACCGGGGAGCTGTTTTT.